The rows below give T cell receptor beta chains drawn from one sample of a study of CD8+ T cells in alopecia areata. This table comes from immunoSEQ multiplex PCR, and its TCRdb copy is limited to in-frame clones, with some not included. The sample has 110,000 or so clones, around 54% seen once. The sequenced sample was CD4+ T cells sorted from blood, obtained at week 24, from a patient treated with tofacitinib. These receptors originate from a human donor with alopecia areata. CDR3s include the opening cysteine and the closing phenylalanine or tryptophan. The D gene is left open where the match is weak. Clone size is stated in some rows and not others, as once, few, many or a class when expanded.

-,-,TRBV9,TRBJ2-3,TGTGCCAGCAGCCTCGCCGGCACAGATACGCAGTATTTT,CASSLAGTDTQYF
-,-,TRBV10-1,TRBJ2-3,TGCGCCAGCAGTGAGCAAGATACGCAGTATTTT,CASSEQDTQYF
-,-,TRBV4-1,TRBJ1-5,TGCGCCAGCAGCCCCGAACGGGGGGTCGGTAGCAATCAGCCCCAGCATTTT,CASSPERGVGSNQPQHF
TRBD1,-,TRBV12-5,TRBJ1-6,TGTGCTAGTGGTTTGACCGCCGGGACAGTAAATTCACCCCTCCACTTT,CASGLTAGTVNSPLHF
TRBD1,-,TRBV6-5,TRBJ1-2,TGTGCCAGCAGGAAGACAGGGTCGGAGGGCTACACCTTC,CASRKTGSEGYTF
-,-,TRBV7-6,TRBJ2-1,TGTGCCAGCAGCCCGGCGTGGAATGAGCAGTTCTTC,CASSPAWNEQFF
-,-,TRBV4-3,TRBJ2-6,TGCGCCAGCAGCCAAGATGTCCCCTCGAGCTCTGGGGCCAACGTCCTGACTTTC,CASSQDVPSSSGANVLTF
-,-,TRBV10-3,TRBJ2-7,TGTGCCATCAGTGGACCTCCCCTAGGGACAACCGAGCAGTACTTC,CAISGPPLGTTEQYF
TRBD2,-,TRBV7-9,TRBJ2-1,TGTGCCAGCAGCGAAAATAGCGGGGGGACCTACAATGAGCAGTTCTTC,CASSENSGGTYNEQFF
TRBD1,few,TRBV5-1,TRBJ2-4,TGCGCCAGCAGCTTGGGACAGGGGGCAAACATTCAGTACTTC,CASSLGQGANIQYF
TRBD2,few,TRBV6-6,TRBJ2-1,TGTGCCAGCAGCGACGGGGGGGCCGGGTACAATGAGCAGTTCTTC,CASSDGGAGYNEQFF
TRBD1,-,TRBV5-1,TRBJ1-6,TGCGCCAGCAGCCCCGGGACAGGGAATTCACCCCTCCACTTT,CASSPGTGNSPLHF
-,few,TRBV29-1,TRBJ2-7,TGCAGCGTTGAGGCCAGGAGCTCCTACGAGCAGTACTTC,CSVEARSSYEQYF
-,-,TRBV5-6,TRBJ1-2,TGTGCCAGCAGCCGGGTGAGCCTTAACTATGGCTACACCTTC,CASSRVSLNYGYTF
-,-,TRBV30,TRBJ1-5,TGTGCCTGGCAAACAGGAAGCAATCAGCCCCAGCATTTT,CAWQTGSNQPQHF
-,-,TRBV4-1,TRBJ1-1,TGCGCCAGCAGCCCCTCGGCCACTCTTCTTACTGAAGCTTTCTTT,CASSPSATLLTEAFF
TRBD1,-,TRBV23-1,TRBJ2-5,TGCGCCAGCAGTCAACCGCGGGACAGGAGCCAAGAGACCCAGTACTTC,CASSQPRDRSQETQYF
-,-,TRBV9,TRBJ2-3,TGTGCCAGCAGCGCAGTGCAGGCCACAGATACGCAGTATTTT,CASSAVQATDTQYF
-,few,TRBV19,TRBJ2-3,TGTGCCAGTAGTCTAAACTTGGATACGCAGTATTTT,CASSLNLDTQYF
-,few,TRBV29-1,TRBJ2-1,TGCAGCGTGACCCCCGCCAATGAGCAGTTCTTC,CSVTPANEQFF
-,few,TRBV7-2,TRBJ2-2,TGTGCCAGCAGCTCAACGAGGGTGAACACCGGGGAGCTGTTTTTT,CASSSTRVNTGELFF
TRBD1,few,TRBV27,TRBJ1-2,TGTGCCAGCAACCAGGGACAGGGAATCGGTGGCTACACCTTC,CASNQGQGIGGYTF
TRBD1,-,TRBV11-2,TRBJ1-4,TGTGCCAGCAGCTTGCAGGGGGCGCCTAATGAAAAACTGTTTTTT,CASSLQGAPNEKLFF
-,-,TRBV7-2,TRBJ2-5,TGTGCCAGCAGCCCGCAGCTAGCCCGGTCGAAGACCCAGTACTTC,CASSPQLARSKTQYF
-,few,TRBV30,TRBJ2-7,TGTGCCTGGGACCGACAGGATCGGACCGAGCAGTACTTC,CAWDRQDRTEQYF
TRBD2,-,TRBV11-2,TRBJ2-3,TGTGCCAGCAGCTCCCGACTAGCTCCAGATACGCAGTATTTT,CASSSRLAPDTQYF
-,few,TRBV2,TRBJ2-5,TGTGCCAGCAGGCGCGATCGAGCGGGACATGAGACCCAGTACTTC,CASRRDRAGHETQYF
TRBD1,-,TRBV6-6,TRBJ1-2,TGTGCCAGCAGTGTCGACAGGGAAAGGGGCTACACCTTC,CASSVDRERGYTF
-,-,TRBV4-3,TRBJ1-6,TGCGCCAGCAGCCAAGATGGGAGGGGGAGTAATTCACCCCTCCACTTT,CASSQDGRGSNSPLHF
TRBD1,-,TRBV29-1,TRBJ1-2,TGCAGCGTTGGGGACAGGACTTCCGACTATGGCTACACCTTC,CSVGDRTSDYGYTF
-,-,TRBV30,TRBJ1-6,TGTGCCTGGAGCCGGCAGGCTGGGACCTATAATTCACCCCTCCACTTT,CAWSRQAGTYNSPLHF
TRBD1,-,TRBV4-1,TRBJ1-6,TGCGCCAGCAGCCAAGCAGGGGGAAAGTATTCACCCCTCCACTTT,CASSQAGGKYSPLHF
-,-,TRBV10-3,TRBJ2-3,TGTGCCATCAGTGAGTCATCGGGGACGACTAGCACAGATACGCAGTATTTT,CAISESSGTTSTDTQYF
-,-,TRBV2,TRBJ2-5,TGTGCCAGCAGTGAGCGAGAGACCCAGTACTTC,CASSERETQYF
-,-,TRBV30,TRBJ2-3,TGTGCCTGGATTTGGGGGCCTGGAGATACGCAGTATTTT,CAWIWGPGDTQYF
TRBD2,-,TRBV6-5,TRBJ2-3,TGTGCCAGCAGTAGAGCGGGGGGGCTGCCAGATACGCAGTATTTT,CASSRAGGLPDTQYF
TRBD1,-,TRBV7-9,TRBJ2-7,TGTGCCAGCAGCTTAGCGGGACAGGGCCCCTACGAGCAGTACTTC,CASSLAGQGPYEQYF
-,-,TRBV5-1,TRBJ1-4,TGCGCCAGCAGCTTGGAAAGTCGGCCTAATGAAAAACTGTTTTTT,CASSLESRPNEKLFF
-,few,TRBV5-4,TRBJ2-1,TGTGCCAGCAGCCGCTTGCGAGCCCGGGTTGGGGAGCAGTTCTTC,CASSRLRARVGEQFF
-,-,TRBV7-2,TRBJ2-1,TGTGCCAGCAGCTTGAGTGAGCGCGAGCAGTTCTTC,CASSLSEREQFF
-,few,TRBV6-5,TRBJ2-1,TGTGCCAGCAGTCCGTTCGTTGAGCAGTTCTTC,CASSPFVEQFF
-,-,TRBV7-9,TRBJ2-6,TGTGCCAGCAGCTTCTGGGTCTCTGGGGCCAACGTCCTGACTTTC,CASSFWVSGANVLTF
-,few,TRBV2,TRBJ1-1,TGTGCCAGCAGCGTAAAGGGCACTGAAGCTTTCTTT,CASSVKGTEAFF
TRBD2,once,TRBV4-3,TRBJ2-3,TGCGCCAGCAGCCAAGAGGGGTATTTGGCGGGGGTAGGAGATACGCAGTATTTT,CASSQEGYLAGVGDTQYF
TRBD1,few,TRBV29-1,TRBJ1-5,TGCAGCGTTCAAGGACAGGTCGGGGAGCCCCAGCATTTT,CSVQGQVGEPQHF
-,-,TRBV19,TRBJ1-5,TGTGCCAGTACAACGACAGCGAGCTACCCCTTTCAGCCCCAGCATTTT,CASTTTASYPFQPQHF
TRBD1,-,TRBV2,TRBJ2-7,TGTGCCAGCAGCTCAATCCGGGACAGGTCCTACGAGCAGTACTTC,CASSSIRDRSYEQYF
-,-,TRBV7-2,TRBJ2-7,TGTGCCAGCAGCTTAGATTCGGGGCAAAGGCAGTACTTC,CASSLDSGQRQYF
-,-,TRBV5-6,TRBJ2-1,TGTGCCAGCTCACCCCTTAGCTCCTACAATGAGCAGTTCTTC,CASSPLSSYNEQFF
TRBD1,-,TRBV19,TRBJ1-1,TGTGCCAGTAGTATAGTAAACAGGGGCTCCATGAACACTGAAGCTTTCTTT,CASSIVNRGSMNTEAFF
-,-,TRBV30,TRBJ2-2,TGTGCCTGGAGACGTATGGGAGTCACCGGGGAGCTGTTTTTT,CAWRRMGVTGELFF
-,-,TRBV30,TRBJ1-5,TGTGCCTGGAGTACAGGGTTAGGCAATCAGCCCCAGCATTTT,CAWSTGLGNQPQHF
-,-,TRBV30,TRBJ1-2,TGTGCCTGGAGTGCGGGGGGTTATGGCTACACCTTC,CAWSAGGYGYTF
-,-,TRBV30,TRBJ1-3,TGTGCCTGGAGTGCTTTAGGGTCTAGCTCTGGAAACACCATATATTTT,CAWSALGSSSGNTIYF
-,few,TRBV19,TRBJ2-5,TGTGCCACTAAACAGGGAACGGGGGAGACCCAGTACTTC,CATKQGTGETQYF
TRBD1,-,TRBV19,TRBJ1-2,TGTGCCAGTAGCTCCGGGACAGGGGAGGATGGCTACACCTTC,CASSSGTGEDGYTF
-,-,TRBV2,TRBJ1-2,TGTGCCAGCAGTGTCGAGGGGATTGCTAGCGGCTACACCTTC,CASSVEGIASGYTF
TRBD2,-,TRBV7-9,TRBJ2-7,TGTGCCAGCAGGCCCCCAAGCGGGGAATACGAGCAGTACTTC,CASRPPSGEYEQYF
-,few,TRBV14,TRBJ1-1,TGTGCCAGCAGCCCCCCCTCCGACACTGAAGCTTTCTTT,CASSPPSDTEAFF
TRBD1,-,TRBV10-3,TRBJ1-4,TGTGCCATCAGTAATGACAGGGGAACAACTAATGAAAAACTGTTTTTT,CAISNDRGTTNEKLFF